Each of the 4 T cell receptor beta chains below was sequenced from the same sample in a study of blood T cell repertoires in COVID-19. Assay: immunoSEQ multiplex PCR; the TCRdb copy retains only in-frame clones and omits some. The profile shows roughly 230,000 clones, roughly 89% of them singletons. The sample consisted of peripheral blood. Receptor source: a woman aged 60-70 years with COVID-19, enrolled during active disease.

The rearrangement joins TRBV11-3 to TRBJ2-3; possible D gene TRBD2, 5 bases. Germline CDR1 SGHNT, CDR2 YENEEA. The CDR3 length is 12 residues. Trimming removed 6 bases from V and 4 bases from J, with 8 bases in between. DNA of the CDR3: TGTGCCAGCAGGGGAGAAGCAGATACGCAGTATTTT. Translated, it gives CASRGEADTQYF.

The rearrangement joins TRBV18 to TRBJ1-1, with TRBD1 matching 8 bases. The CDR3 runs 14 residues. In germline, CDR1 is KGHSH, CDR2 LQKENI. Trimming removed 4 bases from V and 1 base from J; junction bases left unmatched: 2. CDR3 region: CASSQQGENTEAFF. CDR3 DNA sequence: TGTGCCAGCTCACAACAGGGGGAGAACACTGAAGCTTTCTTT. The full variable domain, with the rest looked up from reference TRBV18 and TRBJ1-1, is NAGVMQNPRHLVRRRGQEARLRCSPMKGHSHVYWYRQLPEEGLKFMVYLQKENIIDESGMPKERFSAEFPKEGPSILRIQQVVRGDSAAYFCASSQQGENTEAFFGQGTRLTVV.

J is TRBJ2-5 and V is TRBV12-3 or TRBV12-4; the match to TRBD2 covers 7 bases. The CDR3 loop spans 13 amino acids. V dropped 7 bases and J dropped 4; count of bases not matched to a gene: 6. CDR3 sequence reads: CASTPGLLETQYF. CDR3 nucleotides: TGTGCCAGCACCCCGGGACTATTAGAGACCCAGTACTTC.

The chain uses TRBV19 and TRBJ1-6; D possibly corresponds to TRBD1 (5 bases). The CDR3 contains 16 residues. V dropped 7 bases and J dropped 7 bases, with 20 bases sitting between them. Germline loops: CDR1 LNHDA, CDR2 SQIVND (reference sequence). CDR3 protein: CASTLSGGRQNSPLHF. The DNA of the CDR3 is TGTGCCAGTACCCTCTCCGGGGGACGGCAAAATTCACCCCTCCACTTT.